In its sample, the clone carrying this T cell receptor beta chain was seen a few times. What it binds is unknown. These data are taken from a study of read filtering for tumor transcriptome and immune sequencing. Study-level background: Revised staging placed eight or nine patients in R-ISS I, 15 to 20 in II, 7 in III.

Study findings and constraints: Compared with RNA-seq, IR-seq gave much higher clonotype depth and reliability. The CD138-negative fraction was mixed bone marrow immune cells, not pure T cells. Single-read clonotypes: roughly 81% of IR-seq clonotypes (roughly 3.2% of reads), about 75% of RNA-seq clonotypes (approximately 49% of reads).

CDR3 length equals 12 residues. The V gene lost 4 bases and the J gene lost 13 bases, with 17 bases spanning the gap. Germline CDR1 is SQVTM and CDR2 is ANQGSEA. Molecular barcoded adaptors covering alpha/delta and beta/gamma chains were used on roughly 370 ng RNA. Each CDR3 protein is one row after TCRdb ran MiXCR on the reads. The sample lists tens of thousands of distinct CDR3 sequences, 20% to 25% occurring once. V and J are TRBV29-1 and TRBJ2-1, with a weak D call TRBD2 (5 bases). The sequence derives from a donor at least 40 years old with multiple myeloma. Sequences were obtained from a population of CD138-negative cells sorted from bone marrow. The CDR3 region is CSVGGCEGDQFF. As DNA, the CDR3 is TGCAGCGTTGGTGGCTGCGAGGGTGATCAGTTCTTC.